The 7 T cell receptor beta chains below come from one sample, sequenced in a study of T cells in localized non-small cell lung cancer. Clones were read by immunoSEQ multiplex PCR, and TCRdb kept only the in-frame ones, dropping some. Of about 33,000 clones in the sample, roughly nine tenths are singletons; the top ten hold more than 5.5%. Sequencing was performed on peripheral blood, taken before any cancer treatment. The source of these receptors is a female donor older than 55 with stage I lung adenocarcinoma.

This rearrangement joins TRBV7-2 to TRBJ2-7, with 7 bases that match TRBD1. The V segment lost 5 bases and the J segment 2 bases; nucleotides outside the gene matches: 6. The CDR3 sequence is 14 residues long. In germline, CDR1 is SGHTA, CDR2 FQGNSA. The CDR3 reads CASSPPQGTYEQYF. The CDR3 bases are TGTGCCAGCAGCCCCCCACAGGGGACCTACGAGCAGTACTTC.

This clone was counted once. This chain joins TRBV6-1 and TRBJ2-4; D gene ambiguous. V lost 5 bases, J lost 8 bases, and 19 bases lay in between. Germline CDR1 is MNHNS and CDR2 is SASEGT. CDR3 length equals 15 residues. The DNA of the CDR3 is TGTGCCAGCAGTCTTCCGACCCCTAACCCGGACATTCAGTACTTC. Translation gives CASSLPTPNPDIQYF.

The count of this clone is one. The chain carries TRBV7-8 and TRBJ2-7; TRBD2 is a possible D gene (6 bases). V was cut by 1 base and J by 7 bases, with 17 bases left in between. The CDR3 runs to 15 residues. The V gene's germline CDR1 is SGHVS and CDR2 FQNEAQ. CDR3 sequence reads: CASSLVGDYAGEQYV. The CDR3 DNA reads TGTGCCAGCAGCTTAGTGGGAGACTATGCGGGGGAGCAGTACGTC.

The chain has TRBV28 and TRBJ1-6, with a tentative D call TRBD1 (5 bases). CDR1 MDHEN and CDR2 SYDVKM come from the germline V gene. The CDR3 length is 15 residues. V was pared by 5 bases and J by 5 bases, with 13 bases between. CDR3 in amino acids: CASSVRDPHNSPLHF. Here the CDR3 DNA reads TGTGCCAGCAGTGTCAGGGACCCTCATAATTCACCCCTCCACTTT.

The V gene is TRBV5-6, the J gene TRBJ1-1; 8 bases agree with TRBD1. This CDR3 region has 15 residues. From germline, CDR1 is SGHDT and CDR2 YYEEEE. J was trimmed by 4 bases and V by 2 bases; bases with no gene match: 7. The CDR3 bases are TGTGCCAGCAGCTTAGGACAGGGTGGTAGCACTGAAGCTTTCTTT. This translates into CASSLGQGGSTEAFF.

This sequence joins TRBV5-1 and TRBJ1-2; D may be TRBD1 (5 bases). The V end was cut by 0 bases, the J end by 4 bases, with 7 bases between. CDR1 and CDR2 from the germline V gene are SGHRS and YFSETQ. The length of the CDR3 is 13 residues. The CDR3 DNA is TGCGCCAGCAGCTTGGAGGGGAGCTATGGCTACACCTTC. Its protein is CASSLEGSYGYTF.

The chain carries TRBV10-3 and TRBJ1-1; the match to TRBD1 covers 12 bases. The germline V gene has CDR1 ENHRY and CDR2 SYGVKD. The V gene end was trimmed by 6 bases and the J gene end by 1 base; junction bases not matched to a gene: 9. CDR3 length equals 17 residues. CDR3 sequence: CAIRTGQGALGNTEAFF. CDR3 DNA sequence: TGTGCCATCAGGACGGGACAGGGGGCTCTCGGGAACACTGAAGCTTTCTTT.